This TCR beta chain was identified in a study of blood T cell repertoires in COVID-19. This CDR3 is built from 13 residues. Unmatched junction bases numbered 12, after V lost 9 bases and J lost 9 bases. The germline V gene encodes CDR1 MDHEN and CDR2 SYDVKM. This clone turned up a few times. Measured with immunoSEQ multiplex PCR; TCRdb has only the in-frame clones, and not every one. The sample carries 150,000 to 200,000 clones, 80% recorded once. The specimen was PBMCs or T cells enriched from blood (not recorded which). This sequence joins TRBV28 and TRBJ1-1, with TRBD1 matching over 8 bases. The TCR comes from a woman aged 55 to 70 who had recovered from COVID-19. CDR3 amino acids: CASHQSDRGKAFF. The CDR3 nucleotides read TGTGCCAGTCACCAATCCGACAGGGGAAAAGCTTTCTTT.